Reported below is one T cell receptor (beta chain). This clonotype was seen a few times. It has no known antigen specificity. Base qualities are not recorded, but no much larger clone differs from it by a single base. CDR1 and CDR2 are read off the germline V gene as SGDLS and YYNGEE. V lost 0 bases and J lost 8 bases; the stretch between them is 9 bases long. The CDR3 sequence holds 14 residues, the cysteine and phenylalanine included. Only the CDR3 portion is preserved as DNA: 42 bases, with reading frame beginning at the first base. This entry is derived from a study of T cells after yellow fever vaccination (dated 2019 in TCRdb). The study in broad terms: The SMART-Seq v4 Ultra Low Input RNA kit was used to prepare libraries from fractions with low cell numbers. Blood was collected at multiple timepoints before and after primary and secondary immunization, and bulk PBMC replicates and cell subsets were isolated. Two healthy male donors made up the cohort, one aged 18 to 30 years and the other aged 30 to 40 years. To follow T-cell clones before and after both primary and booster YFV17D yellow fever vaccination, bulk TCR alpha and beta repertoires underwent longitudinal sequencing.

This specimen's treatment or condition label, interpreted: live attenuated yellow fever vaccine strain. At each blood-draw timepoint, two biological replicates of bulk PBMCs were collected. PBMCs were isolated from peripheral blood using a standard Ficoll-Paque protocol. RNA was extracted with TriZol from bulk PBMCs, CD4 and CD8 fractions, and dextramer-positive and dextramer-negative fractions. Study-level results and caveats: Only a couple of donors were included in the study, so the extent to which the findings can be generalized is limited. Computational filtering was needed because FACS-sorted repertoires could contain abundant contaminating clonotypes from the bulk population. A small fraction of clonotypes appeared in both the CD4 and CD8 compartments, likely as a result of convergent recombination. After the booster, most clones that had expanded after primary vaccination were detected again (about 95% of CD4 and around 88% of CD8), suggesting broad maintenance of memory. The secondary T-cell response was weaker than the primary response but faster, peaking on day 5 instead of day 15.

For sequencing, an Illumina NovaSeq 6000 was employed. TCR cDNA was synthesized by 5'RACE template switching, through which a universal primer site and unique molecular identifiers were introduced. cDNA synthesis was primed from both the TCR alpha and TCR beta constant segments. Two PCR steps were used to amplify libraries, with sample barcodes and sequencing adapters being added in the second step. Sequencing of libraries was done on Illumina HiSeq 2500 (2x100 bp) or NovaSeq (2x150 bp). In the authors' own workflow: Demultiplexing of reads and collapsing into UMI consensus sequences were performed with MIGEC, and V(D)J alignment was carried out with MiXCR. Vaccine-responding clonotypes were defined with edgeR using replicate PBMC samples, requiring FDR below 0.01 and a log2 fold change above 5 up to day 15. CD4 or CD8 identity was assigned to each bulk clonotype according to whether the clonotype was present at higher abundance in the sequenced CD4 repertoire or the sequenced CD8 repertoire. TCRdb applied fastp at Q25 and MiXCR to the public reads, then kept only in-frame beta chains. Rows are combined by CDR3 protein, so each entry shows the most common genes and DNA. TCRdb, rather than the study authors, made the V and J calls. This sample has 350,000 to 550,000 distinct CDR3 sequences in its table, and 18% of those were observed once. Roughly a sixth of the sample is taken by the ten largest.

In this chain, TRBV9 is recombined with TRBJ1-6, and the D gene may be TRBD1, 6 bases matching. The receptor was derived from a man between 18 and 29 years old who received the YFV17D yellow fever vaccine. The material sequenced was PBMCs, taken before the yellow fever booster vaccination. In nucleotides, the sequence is TGTGCCAGCAGCGTAGGGGGGCTGGATTCACCCCTCCACTTT. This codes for CASSVGGLDSPLHF. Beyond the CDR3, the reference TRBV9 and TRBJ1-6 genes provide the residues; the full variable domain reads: DSGVTQTPKHLITATGQRVTLRCSPRSGDLSVYWYQQSLDQGLQFLIQYYNGEERAKGNILERFSAQQFPDLHSELNLSSLELGDSALYFCASSVGGLDSPLHFGNGTRLTVT.